This entry lists 18 T cell receptor beta chains sequenced from one sample in a study of T cell repertoires in cytomegalovirus infection. TCRdb recomputed calls from the reads with MiXCR, one row per CDR3 protein. The table lists around 120,000 distinct CDR3 sequences, 20% to 30% of them singletons. No antigen has been identified for these receptors. The sequencing input was PBMCs, sequenced either directly or after in vitro stimulation (not recorded which). These receptors came from a human donor in good health (CMV status not recorded). Some clones in this sample may be carry-over from other donors' samples.

This clonotype was found a few times. The chain has TRBV30 and TRBJ2-2; D remains unclear. The germline CDR1 and CDR2 sequences are GTSNPN and SVGIG (reference sequence). CDR3 size: 13 residues. Trimming left V 0 bases short and J 4 bases short, with 6 bases between. In DNA form, the CDR3 reads TGTGCCTGGAGTGTATCCGGCACCGGGGAGCTGTTTTTT. It translates to CAWSVSGTGELFF.

This clonotype was detected many times. The CDR3 here is CASWDTEYEQYF. The DNA for the CDR3 is TGTGCCAGCTGGGACACGGAGTACGAGCAGTACTTC. The V call is TRBV27, the J call TRBJ2-7, with D possibly being TRBD1 (6 bases). The CDR3 extends over 12 amino acids. Germline values: CDR1 MNHEY, CDR2 SMNVEV (reference sequence). V was shortened by 8 bases and J by 4 bases, with 12 bases between the two germline ends.

V usage is TRBV7-3 and J usage is TRBJ2-7; D may be TRBD2 (5 bases). CDR1 and CDR2 from the germline V gene are SGHTA and FQGTGA. The V end was cut by 5 bases, the J end by 0 bases, with 11 bases between. The length of the CDR3 is 14 residues. The CDR3 region has the DNA TGTGCCAGCAGCGATAGCGTATACTCCTACGAGCAGTACTTC. Residues: CASSDSVYSYEQYF.

This chain connects TRBV27 to TRBJ1-6, with 7 bases fitting TRBD1. With V trimmed by 5 bases and J by 6 bases, 4 bases remained unmatched. CDR3 length equals 14 residues. The germline gives CDR1 MNHEY, CDR2 SMNVEV (reference sequence). The CDR3 bases are TGTGCCAGCAGTGTCGGGACAGTTAATTCACCCCTCCACTTT. Translation: CASSVGTVNSPLHF.

The rearrangement links TRBV4-1 to TRBJ1-1; D unresolved. The CDR3 runs 15 residues. V was trimmed by 1 base and J by 0 bases, leaving 9 bases between them. The germline CDR1 and CDR2 sequences are MGHRA and YSYEKL. CDR3 nucleotides: TGCGCCAGCAGCCAAGGTCCAGCCCTGAACACTGAAGCTTTCTTT. Translation: CASSQGPALNTEAFF.

This clonotype occurred many times. This chain uses TRBV7-8 with TRBJ2-2; TRBD2 is a possible D gene (6 bases). CDR3 length: 16 amino acids. Trimming stripped 0 bases from V and 1 base from J, with 9 bases between. The germline V gene encodes CDR1 SGHVS and CDR2 FQNEAQ. The CDR3 loop reads CASSLAFSGNTGELFF. CDR3 bases: TGTGCCAGCAGCTTAGCGTTTAGCGGGAACACCGGGGAGCTGTTTTTT.

This chain links TRBV20-1 with TRBJ1-1; D is unresolved. The germline CDR1 and CDR2 sequences are DFQATT and SNEGSKA (reference sequence). CDR3 length: 13 residues. V was trimmed by 5 bases and J by 1 base, leaving 11 bases between them. The CDR3 loop is CSASPGGNTEAFF. CDR3 DNA: TGCAGTGCTTCCCCCGGCGGGAACACTGAAGCTTTCTTT.

The CDR3 loop reads CASSFRQGAGDYGYTF. DNA for the CDR3: TGTGCCAGCAGCTTCAGACAGGGGGCAGGGGACTATGGCTACACCTTC. The chain couples TRBV7-8 to TRBJ1-2, with 10 positions matching TRBD1. Germline CDR1 reads SGHVS; CDR2 reads FQNEAQ. The CDR3 extends over 16 amino acids. The trim removed 3 bases at V and 3 bases at J, leaving 7 bases unmatched.

V and J are TRBV10-3 and TRBJ2-7, with TRBD2 matching 13 bases. The germline gives CDR1 ENHRY, CDR2 SYGVKD. This CDR3 has 15 residues. V shed 4 bases and J 1 base; nucleotides not matched to a gene: 1. This CDR3 reads CAISGTSGSSYEQYF. The CDR3 DNA reads as TGTGCCATCAGTGGGACTAGCGGGAGTTCCTACGAGCAGTACTTC.

This clonotype was detected a few times. This chain joins TRBV7-2 and TRBJ2-1; D assignment may be TRBD1 or TRBD2 (6 bases each). The length of the CDR3 is 16 residues. Germline V gene sequence: CDR1 SGHTA, CDR2 FQGNSA. V dropped 2 bases and J dropped 1 base, with 12 bases sitting between them. The CDR3, as DNA: TGTGCCAGCAGCTTAAAGGGGGGTAGATCCTACAATGAGCAGTTCTTC. Its protein is CASSLKGGRSYNEQFF.

The sample holds a few counts of this clonotype. The genes are TRBV20-1 and TRBJ1-1; a possible D gene is TRBD1 (5 bases). The length of the CDR3 is 14 residues. The V gene lost 4 bases and the J gene lost 3 bases, with 15 bases spanning the gap. Per germline, CDR1 DFQATT and CDR2 SNEGSKA (reference sequence). CDR3 sequence (DNA): TGCAGTGCTACCTCGGGGGGTCAGGACACTGAAGCTTTCTTT. Translating it yields CSATSGGQDTEAFF.

This clonotype appeared a few times. The rearrangement links TRBV7-6 to TRBJ1-3, with 8 bases matching TRBD1. Germline V gene sequence: CDR1 SGHVS, CDR2 FNYEAQ. The length of the CDR3 is 16 residues. The V segment lost 2 bases and the J segment 0 bases; nucleotides outside the gene matches: 3. DNA of the CDR3: TGTGCCAGCAGCTTATGGACAGGGCACTCTGGAAACACCATATATTTT. It encodes CASSLWTGHSGNTIYF.

This clonotype has a handful of counts. The rearrangement uses TRBV2 and TRBJ2-1; unclear D gene. This CDR3 is 11 amino acids long. Germline CDR1 reads SNHLY; CDR2 reads FYNNEI. V lost 6 bases to trimming and J lost 2 bases, with 2 bases between them. The CDR3 here is CASRTYNEQFF. The CDR3 coding sequence is TGTGCCAGCAGAACCTACAATGAGCAGTTCTTC.

The chain has TRBV29-1 and TRBJ2-1; D is uncertain. Germline values: CDR1 SQVTM, CDR2 ANQGSEA. There are 12 residues in the CDR3. Between the trimmed V and J ends, which lost 5 bases and 6 bases, there was a span of 11 bases. The CDR3 loop reads CSVSTRINEQFF. CDR3 coding DNA: TGCAGCGTTTCCACACGGATCAATGAGCAGTTCTTC.

Ten or more counts support this clonotype. The chain's CDR3 is CASSPRGTGRGIQYF. The DNA of the CDR3 is TGTGCCAGCAGCCCCCGGGGGACAGGGAGGGGCATTCAGTACTTC. The V gene is TRBV7-2, the J gene TRBJ2-4, with 9 bases aligning to TRBD1. With 5 bases clipped from V and 9 bases from J, the junction kept 11 bases outside the gene matches. From germline, CDR1 is SGHTA and CDR2 FQGNSA. The CDR3 is made up of 15 amino acids.

This clonotype is termed medium-sized (0.01 to 0.1%). The chain couples TRBV11-3 to TRBJ2-1; unclear D gene. Germline V gene data show CDR1 as SGHNT and CDR2 as YENEEA. The CDR3 is made up of 13 amino acids. The V and J ends lost 1 base and 9 bases respectively, with 10 bases between them. CDR3 amino acids: CASSLGLDSEQFF. In DNA, the CDR3 is TGTGCCAGCAGCTTAGGGTTGGATAGTGAGCAGTTCTTC.

The V gene is TRBV28, the J gene TRBJ2-3; TRBD2 matches 9 bases. J gave up 1 base and V 0 bases, and 2 bases lay outside the gene matches. Germline CDR1 MDHEN, CDR2 SYDVKM. The CDR3 runs 16 residues. CDR3 residues: CASSLWTSGRTDTQYF. Here the CDR3 DNA reads TGTGCCAGCAGTTTATGGACTAGCGGACGCACAGATACGCAGTATTTT.

This clonotype occurred a few times. The V call is TRBV6-2 or TRBV6-3, the J call TRBJ1-1; 8 bases match TRBD1. Trimming removed 3 bases from V and 1 base from J; junction bases left unmatched: 1. The CDR3 length is 14 residues. Germline CDR1 MNHEY, CDR2 SVGEGT. The CDR3 DNA reads TGTGCCAGCAGTTATGGGACAGGGAACACTGAAGCTTTCTTT. Residues: CASSYGTGNTEAFF.